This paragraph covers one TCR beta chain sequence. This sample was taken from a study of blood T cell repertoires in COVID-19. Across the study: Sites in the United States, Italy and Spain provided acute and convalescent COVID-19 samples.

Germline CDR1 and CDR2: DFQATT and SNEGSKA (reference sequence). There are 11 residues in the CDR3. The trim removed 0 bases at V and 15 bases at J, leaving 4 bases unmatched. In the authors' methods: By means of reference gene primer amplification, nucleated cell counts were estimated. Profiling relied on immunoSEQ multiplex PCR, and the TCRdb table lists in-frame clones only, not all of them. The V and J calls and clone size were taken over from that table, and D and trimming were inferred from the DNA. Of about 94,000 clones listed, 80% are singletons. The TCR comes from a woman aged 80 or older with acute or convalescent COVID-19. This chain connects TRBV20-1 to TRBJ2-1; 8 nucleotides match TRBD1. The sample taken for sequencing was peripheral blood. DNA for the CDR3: TGCAGTGCTAGAGACGCAGGGGGCTGGTTCTTC. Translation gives CSARDAGGWFF.